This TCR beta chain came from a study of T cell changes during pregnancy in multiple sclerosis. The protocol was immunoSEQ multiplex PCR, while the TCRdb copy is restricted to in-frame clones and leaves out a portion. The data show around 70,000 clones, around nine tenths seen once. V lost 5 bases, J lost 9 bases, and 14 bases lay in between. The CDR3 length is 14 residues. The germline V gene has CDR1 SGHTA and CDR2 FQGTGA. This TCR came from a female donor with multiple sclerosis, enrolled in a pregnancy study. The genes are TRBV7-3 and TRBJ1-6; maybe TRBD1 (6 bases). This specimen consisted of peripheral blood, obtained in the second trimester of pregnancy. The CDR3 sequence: CASSVQGLGSPLHF. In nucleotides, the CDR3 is TGTGCCAGCAGCGTACAGGGTCTAGGTTCACCCCTCCACTTT. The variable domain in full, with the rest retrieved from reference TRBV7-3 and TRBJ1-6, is GAGVSQTPSNKVTEKGKYVELRCDPISGHTALYWYRQSLGQGPEFLIYFQGTGAADDSGLPNDRFFAVRPEGSVSTLKIQRTERGDSAVYLCASSVQGLGSPLHFGNGTRLTVT.